Listed below are T cell receptor beta chains from one sample, sequenced in a study of vaccination and CD4 T cells after COVID-19. TCRdb itself ran the PCR reads through MiXCR, one entry per CDR3 protein. The sample contains tens of thousands of distinct CDR3 sequences, roughly 50% of which appear only once. No antigen is known for these receptors. Input material: CD4+ T cells from blood, cultured in vitro. The receptor set was obtained from a human donor who had recovered from COVID-19. CDR3s include the opening cysteine and the closing phenylalanine or tryptophan. Some rows mark clone size as missing; the rest say once, few, many or name a class of expanded clone.

clone size: NA
V gene: TRBV7-7
CDR3 protein: CASSPDEITGELFF

clone size: NA
V gene: TRBV28
CDR3 protein: CASSTVSNSPLHF

clone size: few
V gene: TRBV4-2
CDR3 protein: CASSQVTSGRGTQYF

clone size: once
V gene: TRBV5-6
CDR3 protein: CASSLRPTGRAYNEQFF

clone size: NA
V gene: TRBV6-1
CDR3 protein: CAHYGDQETQYF

clone size: NA
V gene: TRBV28
CDR3 protein: CASSLFTAGYGYTF

clone size: NA
V gene: TRBV20-1
CDR3 protein: CSAAPGQGLGYTF

clone size: NA
V gene: TRBV7-2
CDR3 protein: CASSPQPGQGYSPLHF

clone size: NA
V gene: TRBV20-1
CDR3 protein: CSASSGRGTYEQYF

clone size: NA
V gene: TRBV27
CDR3 protein: CASSSYRGRRNEQFF

clone size: NA
V gene: TRBV4-1
CDR3 protein: CASSQAWPRDQPQHF

clone size: NA
V gene: TRBV19
CDR3 protein: CASSRPSSGGYRPQHF

clone size: NA
V gene: TRBV11-3
CDR3 protein: CASSLGDRDDGYTF

clone size: NA
V gene: TRBV15
CDR3 protein: CATSRAFGPANEQFF

clone size: NA
V gene: TRBV28
CDR3 protein: CASKYTGSEAFF

clone size: NA
V gene: TRBV7-9
CDR3 protein: CASGGSNQPQHF

clone size: NA
V gene: TRBV6-5
CDR3 protein: CASSYSGGSTEAFF

clone size: NA
V gene: TRBV15
CDR3 protein: CATSRDIRESTFYGYTF

clone size: NA
V gene: TRBV12-3/TRBV12-4
CDR3 protein: CASTRAVGQPQHF

clone size: NA
V gene: TRBV7-2
CDR3 protein: CASSEDRGPDTQYF

clone size: NA
V gene: TRBV25-1
CDR3 protein: CASSEGGQGSHLYGYTF

clone size: few
V gene: TRBV10-1
CDR3 protein: CASTLPEPGANVLTF

clone size: few
V gene: TRBV6-5
CDR3 protein: CASSYAGGTSPLHF

clone size: NA
V gene: TRBV7-9
CDR3 protein: CASRIRRDGYTF